This T cell receptor (beta chain) stems from a study of blood T cell repertoires in COVID-19. Study background: Both acute and convalescent COVID-19 samples were obtained from the United States, Italy and Spain. The cDNA or gDNA used as material had been derived from T cells, B-cell-depleted T cells, or PBMCs.

The ends were cut back, 5 bases at V and 4 bases at J, with 12 bases in the middle. The length of the CDR3 is 13 residues. CDR1 SGHAT and CDR2 FQNNGV come from the germline V gene. Authors' analysis steps: From reference gene primer amplification, estimates of nucleated cell counts were derived. The data were produced by immunoSEQ multiplex PCR, yet TCRdb's version contains in-frame clones alone and is incomplete. That table is the source of V, J and clone size, and D and trimming were worked out from the DNA. This table holds fewer than 100,000 clones, 75% to 95% found once. The chain uses TRBV11-2 and TRBJ2-7; perhaps TRBD1 as D (5 bases). Sequencing was done on a sample of peripheral blood. This clonotype originated in a woman of 80 years or more with acute or convalescent COVID-19. The CDR3, as DNA: TGTGCCAGCAGCCAGGGTAAGGCTTACGAGCAGTACTTC. Its translation: CASSQGKAYEQYF. Together with reference TRBV11-2 and TRBJ2-7, the CDR3 gives the full variable domain: EAGVAQSPRYKIIEKRQSVAFWCNPISGHATLYWYQQILGQGPKLLIQFQNNGVVDDSQLPKDRFSAERLKGVDSTLKIQPAKLEDSAVYLCASSQGKAYEQYFGPGTRLTVT.